The 8 T cell receptor beta chains presented below share a single source sample, sequenced in a study of shared clonotypes between healthy human individuals. Measured with immunoSEQ multiplex PCR; TCRdb has only the in-frame clones, and not every one. The table includes over 700,000 clones, around 77% detected once. Sequencing used memory CD4+ T cells sorted from blood. Subset reported: CD45RA-negative fraction. These receptor sequences come from a woman aged 25 to 45 in good health.

V is TRBV11-3 and J is TRBJ2-3; 16 nucleotides line up with TRBD2. Germline trimming cut 4 bases from V and 4 bases from J; bases unmatched to any gene: 8. This CDR3 is built from 18 residues. Germline V gene lookup returns CDR1 SGHNT and CDR2 YENEEA. In DNA form, the CDR3 reads TGTGCCAGCAGCTCGGGACTAGCGGGAGGGTGGGCCGCAGATACGCAGTATTTT. Translating it yields CASSSGLAGGWAADTQYF.

This rearrangement joins TRBV7-9 to TRBJ2-1; D may be TRBD2 (6 bases). The V and J ends lost 3 bases and 10 bases respectively, with 16 bases between them. There are 14 residues in the CDR3. Germline V gives CDR1 SEHNR, CDR2 FQNEAQ (reference sequence). CDR3: CASSFGSSDWEQFF. The DNA for the CDR3 is TGTGCCAGCAGCTTCGGGAGCTCCGATTGGGAGCAGTTCTTC.

This chain joins TRBV20-1 and TRBJ2-3; TRBD2 matches 8 bases. CDR1 and CDR2 (germline): DFQATT, SNEGSKA (reference sequence). CDR3 length: 11 amino acids. After removal of 7 bases from V and 9 bases from J, the junction contained 6 bases not matched to a gene. The CDR3 nucleotides are TGCAGTGGAGGGGGGACTAGAACGCAGTATTTT. It codes for CSGGGTRTQYF.

This clone was seen a single time. The chain joins TRBV6-7 to TRBJ2-7; 7 bases match TRBD2. TRBV6-7 is classed as an ORF, of uncertain function. This CDR3 has 13 residues. The ends lost 0 bases at V and 6 bases at J; junction bases unmatched: 2. The CDR3 loop is CASSYSSGGEQYF. CDR3 nucleotide sequence: TGTGCCAGCAGTTACTCATCGGGGGGCGAGCAGTACTTC.

The gene calls are TRBV28 and TRBJ2-7, with D unresolved. V lost 1 base to trimming and J lost 4 bases, with 5 bases between them. The CDR3 runs 12 residues. The germline V gene encodes CDR1 MDHEN and CDR2 SYDVKM. CDR3 region: CASSLFHYEQYF. The DNA of the CDR3 is TGTGCCAGCAGTTTATTTCATTACGAGCAGTACTTC.

There are a few counts of this clone. The chain employs TRBV7-3 and TRBJ2-1; TRBD1 or TRBD2 may be the D gene (5 bases each). CDR1 and CDR2 from the germline V gene are SGHTA and FQGTGA. Trimming took 2 bases from V and 4 from J, leaving 12 bases between them. The CDR3 has 15 amino acids. CDR3 coding DNA: TGTGCCAGCAGCTTAGGGACCCGATTATACAATGAGCAGTTCTTC. It specifies CASSLGTRLYNEQFF.

The chain couples TRBV4-1 to TRBJ1-2; D is possibly TRBD1 (5 bases). V lost 5 bases, J lost 6 bases, and 13 bases lay in between. The CDR3 totals 13 residues. Per germline, CDR1 MGHRA and CDR2 YSYEKL. The CDR3 DNA reads as TGCGCCAGCAGCGGCCGCGGGGGGGATGGCTACACCTTC. Residues: CASSGRGGDGYTF.

This clone has a handful of counts. The genes are TRBV7-9 and TRBJ2-4, with 8 bases fitting TRBD2. The ends lost 1 base at V and 8 bases at J; junction bases unmatched: 13. Per germline, CDR1 SEHNR and CDR2 FQNEAQ (reference sequence). This CDR3 is built from 17 residues. CDR3 coding DNA: TGTGCCAGCAGCTTAGGTAGCGGGGCCCCGGGGGTACACATTCAGTACTTC. This gives the protein CASSLGSGAPGVHIQYF.